Below are 29 T cell receptor beta chains sequenced from a single sample in a study of beta chain features in type 1 diabetes. Every bit of the isolated RNA underwent reverse transcription, so sequencing read expressed TCRB transcripts. Some clones are missing from TCRdb's copy, which holds only in-frame ones; the method was immunoSEQ multiplex PCR. Seen here are almost 350,000 clones, about 20% observed once, and the top ten hold 0.044%. The specimen was naive CD4+ T cells from blood. The receptors stem from a woman aged 18-29 years in good health.

In this sample, this clone turned up a few times. J is TRBJ2-3 and V is TRBV7-9; possible D gene TRBD1, 7 bases. V was shortened by 6 bases and J by 6 bases, with 16 bases between the two germline ends. Germline CDR1 and CDR2: SEHNR and FQNEAQ (reference sequence). The CDR3 totals 14 residues. The chain's CDR3 is CASSRDSGQDTQYF. In DNA, the CDR3 is TGTGCCAGCAGTCGGGACAGCGGGCAGGATACGCAGTATTTT.

The chain joins TRBV30 to TRBJ2-3; TRBD2 might be the D (5 bases). Germline CDR1 reads GTSNPN; CDR2 reads SVGIG (reference sequence). The CDR3 consists of 15 residues. V dropped 0 bases and J dropped 0 bases, with 10 bases sitting between them. Written as DNA, the CDR3 is TGTGCCTGGAGTGTACGCGGGTCTAGCACAGATACGCAGTATTTT. Translating it yields CAWSVRGSSTDTQYF.

In this sample, this clone turned up a few times. The chain's CDR3 is CASSIVEGHYEQYF. The CDR3 nucleotides read TGTGCCAGTAGTATAGTAGAGGGCCACTACGAGCAGTACTTC. The chain has TRBV19 and TRBJ2-7, with D possibly TRBD2 on 5 matching bases. This CDR3 spans 14 amino acids. From germline, CDR1 is LNHDA and CDR2 SQIVND (reference sequence). Between the trimmed V and J ends, which lost 1 base and 3 bases, there was a span of 10 bases.

The gene calls are TRBV19 and TRBJ1-5; TRBD1 matches 7 bases. CDR1 is LNHDA and CDR2 is SQIVND in the germline V gene (reference sequence). The CDR3 has 15 residues. V trimming: 3 bases; J trimming: 7 bases; junction bases outside the gene matches: 9. CDR3 loop: CASSIGDRAGQPQHF. The CDR3 nucleotides read TGTGCCAGTAGTATCGGCGACAGGGCTGGACAGCCCCAGCATTTT.

This clone was counted a few times. The genes are TRBV6-5 and TRBJ1-2; D is undetermined. The CDR3 is made up of 12 amino acids. Germline assignment: CDR1 MNHEY and CDR2 SVGAGI. The V end lost 6 bases, the J end lost 2 bases, and 7 bases lay between the germline ends. This CDR3 reads CASRSRNYGYTF. Here the CDR3 DNA reads TGTGCCAGCAGATCGAGGAACTATGGCTACACCTTC.

This clone was found a few times. J is TRBJ2-5 and V is TRBV2, with TRBD1 identical over 9 bases. Germline V gene data show CDR1 as SNHLY and CDR2 as FYNNEI. J lost 1 base, V lost 3 bases, and 3 bases had no gene match. The CDR3 spans 15 residues. CDR3 amino acids: CASSDGTGIQETQYF. For the CDR3, the DNA is TGTGCCAGCAGTGACGGGACAGGGATCCAAGAGACCCAGTACTTC.

This clone has a handful of counts. The J gene is TRBJ2-1, the V gene TRBV19; maybe TRBD2 (5 bases). V lost 3 bases and J lost 10, with 10 bases in between. This CDR3 spans 12 amino acids. In germline, CDR1 is LNHDA, CDR2 SQIVND (reference sequence). The CDR3 sequence is CASSIRGAEQFF. CDR3 bases: TGTGCCAGTAGTATCCGGGGTGCGGAGCAGTTCTTC. The whole variable domain, filled in from reference TRBV19 and TRBJ2-1, reads DGGITQSPKYLFRKEGQNVTLSCEQNLNHDAMYWYRQDPGQGLRLIYYSQIVNDFQKGDIAEGYSVSREKKESFPLTVTSAQKNPTAFYLCASSIRGAEQFFGPGTRLTVL.

There are a few counts of this clone. The same CDR3 also results from other DNA sequences found in this sample. V is TRBV7-2 and J is TRBJ2-3, with 7 bases aligning to TRBD1. The V gene end was trimmed by 5 bases and the J gene end by 1 base; junction bases not matched to a gene: 6. CDR3 length: 15 amino acids. Germline V gene sequence: CDR1 SGHTA, CDR2 FQGNSA. The CDR3 DNA reads TGTGCCAGCAGCCCGAGACAGGGACGCACAGATACGCAGTATTTT. Amino acid sequence: CASSPRQGRTDTQYF. Full variable domain (remainder filled in from reference TRBV7-2 and TRBJ2-3): GAGVSQSPSNKVTEKGKDVELRCDPISGHTALYWYRQSLGQGLEFLIYFQGNSAPDKSGLPSDRFSAERTGGSVSTLTIQRTQQEDSAVYLCASSPRQGRTDTQYFGPGTRLTVL.

The chain uses TRBV4-2 and TRBJ1-5; TRBD1 is a possible D gene (5 bases). The CDR3 covers 15 residues. V lost 0 bases, J lost 2 bases, and 8 bases lay in between. Germline V gene lookup returns CDR1 LGHNA and CDR2 YNFKEQ. The CDR3 reads CASSQDVTGNQPQHF. The CDR3 region has the DNA TGTGCCAGCAGCCAAGATGTGACAGGCAATCAGCCCCAGCATTTT.

The chain has TRBV5-4 and TRBJ2-1; 12 nucleotides match TRBD2. CDR1 and CDR2 (germline): SGHNT, YYREEE (reference sequence). V lost 5 bases and J lost 9; bases outside the gene matches: 12. CDR3 length: 16 residues. CDR3 sequence reads: CASSSRTSGAGGEQFF. CDR3 nucleotide sequence: TGTGCCAGCAGTTCCAGGACTAGCGGGGCGGGGGGTGAGCAGTTCTTC.

The chain joins TRBV5-1 to TRBJ2-5, with 10 bases that match TRBD2. The CDR3 is made up of 14 amino acids. The V gene's germline CDR1 is SGHRS and CDR2 YFSETQ. V shed 7 bases, J shed 4 bases, and the junction held 7 bases outside the gene matches. The CDR3 region is CASSGLAGGETQYF. DNA of the CDR3: TGCGCCAGCTCCGGGTTAGCGGGAGGAGAGACCCAGTACTTC.

J is TRBJ2-5 and V is TRBV5-1; TRBD2 matches at 13 bases. Germline CDR1 SGHRS, CDR2 YFSETQ. The J segment lost 2 bases and the V segment lost 3 bases, leaving 4 bases of the junction unmatched. The CDR3 is made up of 16 amino acids. The CDR3: CASSSGTSGAQETQYF. CDR3 in DNA: TGCGCCAGCAGCTCCGGGACTAGCGGGGCACAAGAGACCCAGTACTTC.

The chain recombines TRBV7-9 with TRBJ2-7; 7 bases fit TRBD2. There are 15 residues in the CDR3. Germline lookup yields CDR1 SEHNR and CDR2 FQNEAQ (reference sequence). J lost 5 bases, V lost 3 bases, and 10 bases had no gene match. The CDR3 sequence is CASSFGGGPVNEQYF. CDR3 nucleotides: TGTGCCAGCAGCTTTGGGGGAGGGCCGGTCAACGAGCAGTACTTC.

The rearrangement uses TRBV5-6 and TRBJ1-1, with 8 positions matching TRBD1. This CDR3 has 13 residues. Germline values: CDR1 SGHDT, CDR2 YYEEEE. Losses at the gene ends were 5 bases for V and 4 bases for J; bases not matched to a gene: 4. This CDR3 is CASSKTGGTEAFF. The CDR3, as DNA: TGTGCCAGCAGTAAAACAGGGGGCACTGAAGCTTTCTTT. Full variable domain (rest looked up from reference TRBV5-6 and TRBJ1-1): DAGVTQSPTHLIKTRGQQVTLRCSPKSGHDTVSWYQQALGQGPQFIFQYYEEEERQRGNFPDRFSGHQFPNYSSELNVNALLLGDSALYLCASSKTGGTEAFFGQGTRLTVV.

The V and J genes are TRBV30 and TRBJ2-5; possible D gene TRBD2, 5 bases. The germline V gene has CDR1 GTSNPN and CDR2 SVGIG (reference sequence). The CDR3 totals 11 residues. The V and J ends lost 4 bases and 5 bases respectively, with 8 bases between them. The chain's CDR3 is CAWTPGETQYF. The CDR3 nucleotides are TGTGCCTGGACCCCGGGGGAGACCCAGTACTTC.

The V call is TRBV5-1, the J call TRBJ1-2; D gene uncertain. CDR1 and CDR2 from the germline V gene are SGHRS and YFSETQ. Trimming stripped 7 bases from V and 2 bases from J, with 9 bases between. The CDR3 totals 12 residues. The CDR3 sequence is CASGDLNYGYTF. DNA of the CDR3: TGCGCCAGCGGAGACCTCAACTATGGCTACACCTTC.

This chain joins TRBV9 and TRBJ2-2, with TRBD1 matching over 7 bases. The CDR3 consists of 17 residues. Germline values: CDR1 SGDLS, CDR2 YYNGEE. J lost 1 base, V lost 4 bases, and 10 bases had no gene match. The CDR3 spells CASSPRQGYMNTGELFF. Written as DNA, the CDR3 is TGTGCCAGCAGCCCCCGACAGGGTTATATGAACACCGGGGAGCTGTTTTTT.

This clone was seen a handful of times. As DNA, the CDR3 is TGTGCCAGCAGTGAAAGGAAGGACAAGAACACTGAAGCTTTCTTT. Translation gives CASSERKDKNTEAFF. V and J are TRBV25-1 and TRBJ1-1, with a possible D match to TRBD1 (5 bases). Germline V CDR1 and CDR2: MGHDK, SYGVNS. CDR3 length: 15 residues. The ends were cut back, 2 bases at V and 1 base at J, with 11 bases in the middle.

This chain joins TRBV5-4 and TRBJ2-5, with 7 bases identical to TRBD2. The CDR3 is made up of 14 amino acids. Per the germline V gene, CDR1 is SGHNT and CDR2 is YYREEE (reference sequence). V lost 4 bases, J lost 2 bases, and 5 bases stayed unmatched. CDR3 loop: CASSLTSVQETQYF. CDR3 sequence (DNA): TGTGCCAGCAGCCTAACTAGCGTACAAGAGACCCAGTACTTC. The variable domain in full, with the rest retrieved from reference TRBV5-4 and TRBJ2-5, is ETGVTQSPTHLIKTRGQQVTLRCSSQSGHNTVSWYQQALGQGPQFIFQYYREEENGRGNFPPRFSGLQFPNYSSELNVNALELDDSALYLCASSLTSVQETQYFGPGTRLLVL.

The rearrangement links TRBV13 to TRBJ2-1; 7 positions match TRBD1. The germline V gene has CDR1 PRHDT and CDR2 FYEKMQ (reference sequence). The trim removed 4 bases at V and 5 bases at J, leaving 5 bases unmatched. The CDR3 extends over 14 amino acids. CDR3 nucleotides: TGTGCCAGCAGCTCGGCAGGGGGAGACAATGAGCAGTTCTTC. It specifies CASSSAGGDNEQFF.

The J gene is TRBJ2-3, the V gene TRBV18; D might be TRBD1 (5 bases). The CDR3 runs 15 residues. Looked up from germline, CDR1 is KGHSH and CDR2 is LQKENI. Deletions cut 5 bases from V and 0 bases from J, with 12 bases between. The DNA of the CDR3 is TGTGCCAGCTCAGGCCTGACAGCTAGCACAGATACGCAGTATTTT. It encodes CASSGLTASTDTQYF.

The gene calls are TRBV14 and TRBJ2-1; TRBD2 is a possible D gene (7 bases). The CDR3 spans 13 residues. The germline V gene encodes CDR1 SGHDN and CDR2 FVKESK. V lost 2 bases and J 9 bases, leaving 11 bases between the germline ends. Here the CDR3 reads CASSQRRGLEQFF. CDR3 nucleotide sequence: TGTGCCAGCAGCCAACGGCGGGGGCTTGAGCAGTTCTTC. Full variable domain (outside the CDR3, taken from reference TRBV14 and TRBJ2-1): EAGVTQFPSHSVIEKGQTVTLRCDPISGHDNLYWYRRVMGKEIKFLLHFVKESKQDESGMPNNRFLAERTGGTYSTLKVQPAELEDSGVYFCASSQRRGLEQFFGPGTRLTVL.

The chain is built from TRBV25-1 and TRBJ2-6; possible D gene TRBD1, 7 bases. With 3 bases removed from V and 2 bases from J, the gap between germline ends came to 8 bases. Germline V CDR1 and CDR2: MGHDK, SYGVNS. The CDR3 has 15 residues. The CDR3 region is CASSDRGAGANVLTF. DNA of the CDR3: TGTGCCAGCAGTGACAGGGGGGCTGGGGCCAACGTCCTGACTTTC.

This clone was detected once. V gene TRBV18 combines with J gene TRBJ2-7; 12 bases are shared with TRBD1. From germline, CDR1 is KGHSH and CDR2 LQKENI. The CDR3 has 15 residues. J lost 5 bases, V lost 3 bases, and 5 bases had no gene match. CDR3 nucleotide sequence: TGTGCCAGCTCACCCCCCGGGACAGGGGGCCACGAGCAGTACTTC. Its protein is CASSPPGTGGHEQYF.

The CDR3 sequence is CASGRGFVKNIQYF. For the CDR3, the DNA is TGTGCCAGCGGTCGGGGGTTTGTCAAAAACATTCAGTACTTC. The chain employs TRBV7-9 and TRBJ2-4; tentatively, D is TRBD2 (6 bases). Per the germline V gene, CDR1 is SEHNR and CDR2 is FQNEAQ (reference sequence). V lost 8 bases to trimming and J lost 3 bases, with 14 bases between them. This CDR3 is built from 14 residues.

This clone was counted a few times. The chain has TRBV9 and TRBJ2-1, with no clear D. This CDR3 has 13 residues. V lost 4 bases, J lost 7 bases, and 12 bases lay in between. CDR1 is SGDLS and CDR2 is YYNGEE in the germline V gene. The CDR3 bases are TGTGCCAGCAGCATCTCCCTTTCGAATGAGCAGTTCTTC. Its protein is CASSISLSNEQFF. Full variable domain (outside the CDR3, taken from reference TRBV9 and TRBJ2-1): DSGVTQTPKHLITATGQRVTLRCSPRSGDLSVYWYQQSLDQGLQFLIQYYNGEERAKGNILERFSAQQFPDLHSELNLSSLELGDSALYFCASSISLSNEQFFGPGTRLTVL.

The sample holds a few counts of this clone. The rearrangement links TRBV30 to TRBJ1-1; 12 nucleotides align to TRBD1. Germline CDR1 reads GTSNPN; CDR2 reads SVGIG (reference sequence). Trimming cost V 0 bases and J 4 bases; bases outside gene matches: 6. CDR3 length: 16 residues. The chain's CDR3 is CAWSVRDRGPATEAFF. CDR3 nucleotide sequence: TGTGCCTGGAGTGTACGGGACAGGGGGCCCGCCACTGAAGCTTTCTTT. The variable domain in full, with the rest retrieved from reference TRBV30 and TRBJ1-1, is SQTIHQWPATLVQPVGSPLSLECTVEGTSNPNLYWYRQAAGRGLQLLFYSVGIGQISSEVPQNLSASRPQDRQFILSSKKLLLSDSGFYLCAWSVRDRGPATEAFFGQGTRLTVV.

This rearrangement joins TRBV9 to TRBJ2-1, with D possibly matching TRBD1 (6 bases). Germline V gives CDR1 SGDLS, CDR2 YYNGEE. V lost 0 bases and J 5 bases, leaving 15 bases between the germline ends. The CDR3 totals 16 residues. In DNA, the CDR3 is TGTGCCAGCAGCGTAGGGCCTGGGGGCCCCCACAATGAGCAGTTCTTC. It encodes CASSVGPGGPHNEQFF.

The chain combines TRBV9 with TRBJ2-1, with D perhaps matching TRBD2 (6 bases). Trimming left V 2 bases short and J 7 bases short, with 13 bases between. Germline V gene lookup returns CDR1 SGDLS and CDR2 YYNGEE. The CDR3 loop spans 14 amino acids. The CDR3 sequence: CASSVRDSFNEQFF. The CDR3 region has the DNA TGTGCCAGCAGCGTCCGGGACTCTTTTAATGAGCAGTTCTTC.